The present TCR beta chain was sequenced within a study of monozygotic twins with inflammatory bowel disease. Each CDR3 protein gets one entry in TCRdb, which reprocessed the 5' RACE reads and gives no DNA. The listing records 300,000 to 400,000 distinct CDR3 sequences. CDR3 size: 13 residues. This clonotype originated in a human donor with ulcerative colitis or Crohn's disease, or a healthy co-twin of an affected twin (not recorded which). The V call is TRBV12-3 or TRBV12-4, the J call TRBJ1-2; with no DNA, the TCRdb D assignment of TRBD1 cannot be verified. Material: blood. The CDR3 is CASSYRAIYGYTF.